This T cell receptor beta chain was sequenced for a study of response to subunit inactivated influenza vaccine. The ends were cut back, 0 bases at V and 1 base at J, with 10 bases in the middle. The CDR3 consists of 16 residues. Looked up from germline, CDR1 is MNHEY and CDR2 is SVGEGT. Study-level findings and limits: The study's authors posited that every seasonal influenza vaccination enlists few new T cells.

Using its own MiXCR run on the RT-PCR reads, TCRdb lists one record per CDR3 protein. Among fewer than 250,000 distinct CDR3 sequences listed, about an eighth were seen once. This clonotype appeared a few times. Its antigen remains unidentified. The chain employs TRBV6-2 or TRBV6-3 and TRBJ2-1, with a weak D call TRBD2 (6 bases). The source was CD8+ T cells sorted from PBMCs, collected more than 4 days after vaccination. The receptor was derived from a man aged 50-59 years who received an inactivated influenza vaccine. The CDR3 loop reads CASSYSIAGSYNEQFF. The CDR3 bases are TGTGCCAGCAGTTACTCGATTGCGGGGTCCTACAATGAGCAGTTCTTC.